This T cell receptor beta chain originates from a study of T cell responses to AZD1222 COVID-19 vaccine. Germline assignment: CDR1 MGHDK and CDR2 SYGVNS. CDR3 length: 15 residues. The V gene end was trimmed by 6 bases and the J gene end by 3 bases; junction bases not matched to a gene: 7. Using immunoSEQ multiplex PCR, the repertoire was profiled, and TCRdb retains in-frame clones only, with some absent. The sample has more than 100,000 clones, approximately 90% seen once; the top ten hold 4% to 6%. Findings of the study overall: Nearly half of the spike-specific TCRs reportedly recognize variant regions that carry no mutations. Clonal diversity was possibly underestimated; the donors were predominantly white British and more often female.

Comments on this clone: Its cognate antigen is unknown.

The sequence was collected from an adult in good health. Sequenced material: peripheral blood, taken on day 0 of AZD1222 vaccination. The rearrangement links TRBV25-1 to TRBJ1-4, with 7 positions matching TRBD1. CDR3 nucleotide sequence: TGTGCCAGCAGGGGGCAGGGGGGATCTAATGAAAAACTGTTTTTT. Its translation is CASRGQGGSNEKLFF.